The entry below gives a single T cell receptor beta chain sequence along with its context. Germline values: CDR1 SGHTS, CDR2 YDEGEE. V lost 3 bases to trimming and J lost 7 bases, with 20 bases between them. This CDR3 contains 15 residues. This entry is derived from a study of blood T cell repertoires in COVID-19. Across the study: The origin of the acute and convalescent COVID-19 samples was the United States, Italy and Spain. T cells, B-cell-depleted T cells, or PBMCs provided the cDNA or gDNA that served as material.

Original analysis: Using reference gene primer amplification, nucleated cell counts were estimated. This table comes from immunoSEQ multiplex PCR, and its TCRdb copy is limited to in-frame clones, with some not included. V and J calls and clone size follow that table, whereas D and trimming were derived from the DNA. The top ten clones hold about 3% of a sample with 270,000 or so clones, roughly 84% of them seen once. The chain uses TRBV5-8 and TRBJ2-7; possible D gene TRBD1, 6 bases. The TCR comes from a young woman with acute or convalescent COVID-19. The sample consisted of peripheral blood. The CDR3 is CASSSGVGANGEQYF. CDR3 DNA: TGTGCCAGCAGCTCTGGAGTGGGGGCCAATGGGGAGCAGTACTTC.